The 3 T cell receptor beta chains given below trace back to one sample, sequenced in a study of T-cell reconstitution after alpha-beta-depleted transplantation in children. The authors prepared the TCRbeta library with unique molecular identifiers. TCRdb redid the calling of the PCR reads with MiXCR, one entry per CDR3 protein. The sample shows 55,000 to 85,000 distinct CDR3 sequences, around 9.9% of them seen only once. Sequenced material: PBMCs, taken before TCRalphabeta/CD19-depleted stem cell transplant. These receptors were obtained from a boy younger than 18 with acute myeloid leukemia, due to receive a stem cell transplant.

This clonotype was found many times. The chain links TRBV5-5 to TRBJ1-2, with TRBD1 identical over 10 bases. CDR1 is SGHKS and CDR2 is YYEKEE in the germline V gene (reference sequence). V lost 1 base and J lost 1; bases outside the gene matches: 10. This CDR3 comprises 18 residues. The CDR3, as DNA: TGTGCCAGCAGCTTGTCCCCCGGGACAGGGGCTTTTAACTATGGCTACACCTTC. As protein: CASSLSPGTGAFNYGYTF.

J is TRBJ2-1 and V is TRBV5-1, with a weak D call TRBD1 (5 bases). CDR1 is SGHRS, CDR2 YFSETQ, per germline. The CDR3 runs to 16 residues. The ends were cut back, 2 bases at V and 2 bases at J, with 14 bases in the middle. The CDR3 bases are TGCGCCAGCAGCTTAGGCAGGTCAGGGCCCTACAATGAGCAGTTCTTC. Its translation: CASSLGRSGPYNEQFF.

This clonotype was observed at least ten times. CDR3 in DNA: TGTGCCAGCAGCCCAGGGGGATGGGGAGAGCAGTACTTC. Its protein is CASSPGGWGEQYF. This sequence joins TRBV6-1 and TRBJ2-7; TRBD1 agrees at 7 bases. V shed 6 bases and J 7 bases; nucleotides not matched to a gene: 9. The CDR3 is made up of 13 amino acids. Looked up from germline, CDR1 is MNHNS and CDR2 is SASEGT.